The 10 T cell receptor beta chains below were found in one sample sequenced in a study of T cell responses to AZD1222 COVID-19 vaccine. The assay was immunoSEQ multiplex PCR, and TCRdb's table has in-frame clones only and misses some. The table lists some 160,000 clones, 90% to 95% of them singletons. Sequencing was performed on peripheral blood, taken on day 0 of AZD1222 vaccination. These receptors came from an adult in good health.

The CDR3, as DNA: TGTGCCAGTAGTATCAGATCAGTATTGTCCGGGGGAACGGCTTTCTTT. It encodes CASSIRSVLSGGTAFF. The chain employs TRBV19 and TRBJ1-1; a possible D gene is TRBD1 (5 bases). V was pared by 3 bases and J by 11 bases, with 25 bases between. The germline V gene has CDR1 LNHDA and CDR2 SQIVND (reference sequence). The CDR3 consists of 16 residues.

The chain uses TRBV27 and TRBJ2-7, with D maybe TRBD2 (6 bases). Deletions cut 11 bases from V and 7 bases from J, with 18 bases between. This CDR3 is built from 12 residues. Germline loops: CDR1 MNHEY, CDR2 SMNVEV (reference sequence). CDR3 region: CASRGDSREQYF. The CDR3 DNA is TGTGCCTCGCGGGGTGACTCTAGAGAGCAGTACTTC.

The gene calls are TRBV12-3 or TRBV12-4 and TRBJ2-3, with D possibly matching TRBD2 (6 bases). V was shortened by 4 bases and J by 6 bases, with 8 bases between the two germline ends. The CDR3 runs 12 residues. The CDR3 DNA follows: TGTGCCAGCAGTTCACGGGGGGATACGCAGTATTTT. Translated, it gives CASSSRGDTQYF.

V is TRBV4-2 and J is TRBJ1-1; 8 bases match TRBD1. V lost 2 bases and J lost 3; bases outside the gene matches: 2. The CDR3 contains 14 residues. Germline V lookup: CDR1 LGHNA, CDR2 YNFKEQ. The CDR3 DNA is TGTGCCAGCAGCCAAATGGGACAGGACACTGAAGCTTTCTTT. Residues: CASSQMGQDTEAFF.

The rearrangement uses TRBV11-3 and TRBJ2-7, with TRBD2 identical over 8 bases. Losses at the gene ends were 6 bases for V and 0 bases for J; bases not matched to a gene: 4. Germline V gives CDR1 SGHNT, CDR2 YENEEA. CDR3 length: 14 amino acids. Here the CDR3 DNA reads TGTGCCAGCAGGGAGCGGGGGACCTCCTACGAGCAGTACTTC. Translating gives CASRERGTSYEQYF. Filled out from reference TRBV11-3 and TRBJ2-7, the complete variable domain reads EAGVVQSPRYKIIEKKQPVAFWCNPISGHNTLYWYLQNLGQGPELLIRYENEEAVDDSQLPKDRFSAERLKGVDSTLKIQPAELGDSAVYLCASRERGTSYEQYFGPGTRLTVT.

V usage is TRBV6-2 or TRBV6-3 and J usage is TRBJ1-3, with TRBD1 identical over 10 bases. The length of the CDR3 is 18 residues. Germline V gene lookup returns CDR1 MNHEY and CDR2 SVGEGT. The junction had 7 bases not matched to a gene; V was cut back by 2 bases and J by 0 bases. Here the CDR3 DNA reads TGTGCCAGCAGTTACCAGGGACAGGGGAGACTCTCTGGAAACACCATATATTTT. It specifies CASSYQGQGRLSGNTIYF.

The rearrangement links TRBV5-8 to TRBJ1-2, with D unresolved. This CDR3 is built from 14 residues. V lost 1 base, J lost 4 bases, and 11 bases lay in between. The V gene's germline CDR1 is SGHTS and CDR2 YDEGEE. DNA for the CDR3: TGTGCCAGCAGCTTGAAGCGAAGAGCCTATGGCTACACCTTC. Its translation is CASSLKRRAYGYTF.

The rearrangement uses TRBV19 and TRBJ1-6, with D maybe TRBD1 (5 bases). The V end was cut by 1 base, the J end by 6 bases, with 7 bases between. Looked up from germline, CDR1 is LNHDA and CDR2 is SQIVND (reference sequence). The CDR3 runs 14 residues. Written as DNA, the CDR3 is TGTGCCAGTAGTATAGGACAGCTTAATTCACCCCTCCACTTT. Protein sequence: CASSIGQLNSPLHF.

The rearrangement uses TRBV4-2 and TRBJ2-1; TRBD2 agrees at 8 bases. Germline V CDR1 and CDR2: LGHNA, YNFKEQ. J was trimmed by 7 bases and V by 0 bases; bases with no gene match: 8. The CDR3 has 16 amino acids. CDR3 bases: TGTGCCAGCAGCCAAGATCGAGCGGGGGCCTTGAATGAGCAGTTCTTC. Protein product: CASSQDRAGALNEQFF.

The rearrangement uses TRBV5-1 and TRBJ1-3; tentative D call: TRBD1 (5 bases). V was pared by 0 bases and J by 8 bases, with 15 bases between. CDR1 SGHRS and CDR2 YFSETQ come from the germline V gene. The CDR3 sequence is 15 residues long. Written as DNA, the CDR3 is TGCGCCAGCAGCTTGGCGGGGACCAGAGTAGACACCATATATTTT. Translation gives CASSLAGTRVDTIYF.